The 20 T cell receptor beta chains reported below all come from one sample, sequenced in a study of shared clonotypes between healthy human individuals. Libraries were prepared by immunoSEQ multiplex PCR; TCRdb keeps only in-frame clonotypes and omits some of them. Among about 1 million clones listed, roughly 80% were seen once. The sequencing sample was made of memory CD4+ T cells sorted from blood. Indicated subset: CD45RA-negative fraction. These receptor sequences come from a man aged 18 to 29 in good health.

The chain links TRBV6-6 to TRBJ2-1; D remains unclear. Per the germline V gene, CDR1 is MNHNY and CDR2 is SVGAGI (reference sequence). The CDR3 is 11 amino acids. V was trimmed by 7 bases and J by 6 bases, leaving 7 bases between them. CDR3 protein: CASTLSNEQFF. The CDR3 DNA sequence: TGTGCCAGCACCCTCTCCAATGAGCAGTTCTTC.

CDR3 protein: CASRVTSYSGNTIYF. The CDR3 DNA reads as TGTGCCAGCAGGGTGACTTCGTACTCTGGAAACACCATATATTTT. The rearrangement uses TRBV6-1 and TRBJ1-3; D is undetermined. The germline gives CDR1 MNHNS, CDR2 SASEGT. Trimming took 6 bases from V and 0 from J, leaving 12 bases between them. CDR3 size: 15 residues.

The V call is TRBV5-4, the J call TRBJ1-2, with 9 bases lining up with TRBD1. The CDR3 is made up of 14 amino acids. The germline gives CDR1 SGHNT, CDR2 YYREEE (reference sequence). The V segment lost 4 bases and the J segment 4 bases; nucleotides outside the gene matches: 5. The CDR3 sequence is CASSAGTGIYGYTF. In DNA form, the CDR3 reads TGTGCCAGCAGCGCCGGGACAGGGATCTATGGCTACACCTTC. The full variable domain, rest sourced from reference TRBV5-4 and TRBJ1-2, is ETGVTQSPTHLIKTRGQQVTLRCSSQSGHNTVSWYQQALGQGPQFIFQYYREEENGRGNFPPRFSGLQFPNYSSELNVNALELDDSALYLCASSAGTGIYGYTFGSGTRLTVV.

CDR3 sequence: CASREAGGAGELFF. CDR3 sequence (DNA): TGCGCCAGCCGGGAGGCAGGGGGAGCCGGGGAGCTGTTTTTT. V usage is TRBV5-1 and J usage is TRBJ2-2; perhaps D is TRBD1 or TRBD2 (7 bases each). The CDR3 runs 14 residues. Germline values: CDR1 SGHRS, CDR2 YFSETQ. With 7 bases removed from V and 6 bases from J, the gap between germline ends came to 16 bases.

As concerns this clone: The same CDR3 also results from other DNA sequences found in this sample. The chain combines TRBV9 with TRBJ2-3; 7 nucleotides align to TRBD2. CDR1 and CDR2 (germline): SGDLS, YYNGEE. With V trimmed by 1 base and J by 1 base, 6 bases remained unmatched. This CDR3 is 16 amino acids long. In nucleotides, the CDR3 is TGTGCCAGCAGCGTATCGGGAGGAGAGGGCACAGATACGCAGTATTTT. The encoded protein is CASSVSGGEGTDTQYF.

On this clone: A read error is possible here, since a much larger clone lies one base away. Other DNA sequences from this sample encode an identical CDR3 as well. This chain's CDR3 is CASSQETSSQSQQYF. The DNA of the CDR3 is TGCGCCAGCAGCCAAGAAACTAGTAGTCAGAGTCAGCAGTACTTC. This chain connects TRBV4-1 to TRBJ2-7; D perhaps matches TRBD2 (5 bases). Trimming removed 0 bases from V and 8 bases from J, with 17 bases in between. The CDR3 is made up of 15 amino acids. Germline CDR1 and CDR2: MGHRA and YSYEKL.

This sequence joins TRBV14 and TRBJ2-5; 9 nucleotides match TRBD1. Germline V gene data show CDR1 as SGHDN and CDR2 as FVKESK. V gave up 3 bases and J gave up 4 bases; unmatched junction bases: 9. This CDR3 comprises 16 residues. The CDR3 is CASSHRPGQGRETQYF. The CDR3 DNA reads as TGTGCCAGCAGCCATAGACCGGGACAGGGAAGAGAGACCCAGTACTTC.

The chain recombines TRBV30 with TRBJ1-1; D not resolved. CDR1 and CDR2 from the germline V gene are GTSNPN and SVGIG (reference sequence). This CDR3 region has 12 residues. The V end was cut by 4 bases, the J end by 1 base, with 7 bases between. CDR3 DNA: TGTGCCTGGACAAGTAGGAACACTGAAGCTTTCTTT. It yields the protein CAWTSRNTEAFF.

The gene calls are TRBV11-2 and TRBJ1-3; 7 bases fit TRBD1. The CDR3 has 14 residues. J gave up 8 bases and V 5 bases, and 9 bases lay outside the gene matches. Germline lookup yields CDR1 SGHAT and CDR2 FQNNGV. CDR3 sequence: CASSPLQGRHTIYF. In DNA form, the CDR3 reads TGTGCCAGCAGCCCCTTACAGGGGAGGCACACCATATATTTT.

This chain joins TRBV29-1 and TRBJ2-7, with no clear D. The CDR3 spans 12 residues. Looked up from germline, CDR1 is SQVTM and CDR2 is ANQGSEA. V shed 2 bases and J shed 0 bases, with 5 bases lying between them. The CDR3 bases are TGCAGCGTTGAACAGGACTCCTACGAGCAGTACTTC. Protein sequence: CSVEQDSYEQYF.

V and J are TRBV12-5 and TRBJ2-3, with 11 bases identical to TRBD2. Germline loops: CDR1 LGHNT, CDR2 FRNRAP. CDR3 length: 16 residues. V dropped 5 bases and J dropped 2; count of bases not matched to a gene: 6. Written as DNA, the CDR3 is TGTGCTAGTGGTCCAGGGACTAGCGGATACACAGATACGCAGTATTTT. This gives the protein CASGPGTSGYTDTQYF.

V usage is TRBV10-2 and J usage is TRBJ1-5, with TRBD1 as a possible D gene (6 bases). The CDR3 totals 14 residues. CDR1 and CDR2 (germline): WSHSY, SAAADI. Trimming cost V 2 bases and J 7 bases, with 12 bases left between them. CDR3 in amino acids: CASSETGLYQPQHF. Here the CDR3 DNA reads TGCGCCAGCAGTGAGACAGGGCTGTACCAGCCCCAGCATTTT.

V usage is TRBV5-4 and J usage is TRBJ1-3, with 9 bases matching TRBD1. Trimming took 3 bases from V and 2 from J; bases not matched to a gene: 3. CDR3 length: 15 amino acids. The V gene's germline CDR1 is SGHNT and CDR2 YYREEE (reference sequence). This CDR3 is CASSSGTGTGNTIYF. As DNA, the CDR3 is TGTGCCAGCAGCTCCGGGACAGGGACTGGAAACACCATATATTTT.

The CDR3 nucleotides are TGCGCCAGCAGCCCGCAGCGCCAAGGCTACGAGCAGTACTTC. It is translated as CASSPQRQGYEQYF. The chain has TRBV10-1 and TRBJ2-7; D not certain. CDR1 and CDR2 (germline): WNHNN, SYGVQD (reference sequence). V was cut by 6 bases and J by 3 bases, with 15 bases left in between. The CDR3 contains 14 residues.

The rearrangement links TRBV18 to TRBJ1-2; D might be TRBD1 (5 bases). CDR1 and CDR2 (germline): KGHSH, LQKENI. The V gene lost 5 bases and the J gene lost 0 bases, with 19 bases spanning the gap. CDR3 size: 17 residues. CDR3 nucleotides: TGTGCCAGCTCAATCCAGGGTCCTCTCCCAGCTAACTATGGCTACACCTTC. It codes for CASSIQGPLPANYGYTF.

The V and J genes are TRBV4-1 and TRBJ2-1; D is possibly TRBD1 (6 bases). Germline CDR1 MGHRA, CDR2 YSYEKL. The ends were cut back, 0 bases at V and 0 bases at J, with 15 bases in the middle. The CDR3 contains 18 residues. The CDR3 DNA is TGCGCCAGCAGCCAAGACATCGTGGGGGCGAGCTCCTACAATGAGCAGTTCTTC. Its translation is CASSQDIVGASSYNEQFF.

The chain has TRBV10-3 and TRBJ2-3, with 9 bases identical to TRBD2. CDR3 length: 16 residues. The junction had 8 bases not matched to a gene; V was cut back by 6 bases and J by 1 base. Per germline, CDR1 ENHRY and CDR2 SYGVKD. The CDR3 sequence is CAISATSGRGTDTQYF. CDR3 sequence (DNA): TGTGCCATCAGCGCGACTAGCGGCCGTGGCACAGATACGCAGTATTTT.

The chain employs TRBV9 and TRBJ2-3; D may match TRBD1 or TRBD2 (5 bases each). From germline, CDR1 is SGDLS and CDR2 YYNGEE. V was trimmed by 1 base and J by 5 bases, leaving 14 bases between them. The CDR3 contains 15 residues. CDR3 nucleotide sequence: TGTGCCAGCAGCGTACGTTGGATTGGGGGAGATACGCAGTATTTT. Its protein is CASSVRWIGGDTQYF. Filled out from reference TRBV9 and TRBJ2-3, the complete variable domain reads DSGVTQTPKHLITATGQRVTLRCSPRSGDLSVYWYQQSLDQGLQFLIQYYNGEERAKGNILERFSAQQFPDLHSELNLSSLELGDSALYFCASSVRWIGGDTQYFGPGTRLTVL.

This clone was observed a handful of times. The chain links TRBV6-1 to TRBJ1-2; TRBD1 aligns across 7 bases. The CDR3 has 16 amino acids. Unmatched junction bases numbered 9, after V lost 1 base and J lost 4 bases. Germline lookup yields CDR1 MNHNS and CDR2 SASEGT. CDR3 sequence: CASSEGAGQSPYGYTF. The CDR3 nucleotides read TGTGCCAGCAGTGAAGGCGCGGGACAGTCCCCCTATGGCTACACCTTC.

This chain uses TRBV4-3 with TRBJ2-3, with a tentative D call TRBD2 (6 bases). Trimming took off 0 bases at V and 4 bases at J, with 14 bases between the two ends. The V gene's germline CDR1 is LGHNA and CDR2 YSLEER. This CDR3 spans 16 amino acids. CDR3 protein: CASSQEAGLVSDTQYF. Written as DNA, the CDR3 is TGCGCCAGCAGCCAAGAGGCGGGACTGGTATCAGATACGCAGTATTTT.